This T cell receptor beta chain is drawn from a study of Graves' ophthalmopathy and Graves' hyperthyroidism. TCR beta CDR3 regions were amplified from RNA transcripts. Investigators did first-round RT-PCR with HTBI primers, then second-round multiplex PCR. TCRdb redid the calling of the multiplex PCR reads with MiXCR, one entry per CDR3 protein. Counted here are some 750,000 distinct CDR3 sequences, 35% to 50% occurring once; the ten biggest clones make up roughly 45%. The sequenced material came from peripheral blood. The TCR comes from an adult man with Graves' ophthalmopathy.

This CDR3 is CASSDSGTGGNTIYF. The CDR3 coding sequence is TGTGCCAGCAGCGACTCTGGGACAGGGGGAAACACCATATATTTT. The chain carries TRBV9 and TRBJ1-3; 9 positions agree with TRBD1. The V segment lost 3 bases and the J segment 4 bases; nucleotides outside the gene matches: 5. Germline assignment: CDR1 SGDLS and CDR2 YYNGEE. This CDR3 has 15 residues.